Listed here are 10 T cell receptor beta chains from one sample, sequenced in a study of tumor-infiltrating lymphocytes in primary liver carcinoma. Germline DNA was extracted alongside blood RNA, which was obtained from unsorted whole blood. Synthesis of TCR beta cDNA was carried out from approximately 500 ng total RNA with a constant-region primer. Sequencing libraries for TCR beta derived from three nested multiplex PCR rounds that used slightly modified ARM-PCR. TRBV1-TRBV30 forward primers and a C-beta reverse primer were used in the first two PCR rounds, which each ran for around 11 cycles. TCRdb recomputed calls from the multiplex PCR reads with MiXCR, one row per CDR3 protein. The sample records some 190,000 distinct CDR3 sequences, about 60% being singletons. The sequenced sample was peripheral blood. These receptors came from a man aged 35 to 55 with primary liver carcinoma and hepatitis B virus infection.

This clonotype was found a few times. The chain employs TRBV2 and TRBJ2-7, with D perhaps matching TRBD2 (5 bases). Germline V gene lookup returns CDR1 SNHLY and CDR2 FYNNEI. V lost 1 base and J lost 3, with 10 bases in between. The CDR3 is 14 residues long. The CDR3 DNA follows: TGTGCCAGCAGTGAAGAGACGGGAAACTACGAGCAGTACTTC. It translates to CASSEETGNYEQYF.

V gene TRBV12-3 or TRBV12-4 combines with J gene TRBJ1-2; 9 bases are shared with TRBD1. After removal of 5 bases from V and 4 bases from J, the junction contained 5 bases not matched to a gene. The CDR3 is 14 residues long. CDR3 sequence: CASSVGQGSYGYTF. The CDR3 nucleotides are TGTGCCAGCAGTGTGGGACAGGGTTCCTATGGCTACACCTTC.

CDR3 loop: CASSLNSYREGEQFF. The CDR3 nucleotides are TGCGCCAGCAGTCTTAATTCTTACAGGGAGGGTGAGCAGTTCTTC. The genes are TRBV5-1 and TRBJ2-1; D possibly corresponds to TRBD2 (7 bases). This CDR3 contains 15 residues. The germline gives CDR1 SGHRS, CDR2 YFSETQ. V was clipped by 5 bases and J by 9 bases, with 21 bases between them.

This clonotype occurred a few times. The CDR3 here is CASSTRDRGIGNQPQHF. In DNA form, the CDR3 reads TGTGCCAGCAGTACCAGGGACAGGGGTATCGGTAATCAGCCCCAGCATTTT. The V and J genes are TRBV6-1 and TRBJ1-5; 10 positions agree with TRBD1. The CDR3 is 17 amino acids. The germline gives CDR1 MNHNS, CDR2 SASEGT. V lost 5 bases, J lost 4 bases, and 11 bases stayed unmatched.

This clonotype occurred once. A read error may produce the germline difference seen at one junction end. The V and J genes are TRBV29-1 and TRBJ2-2, with D possibly matching TRBD2 (5 bases). CDR3 length: 16 amino acids. From germline, CDR1 is SQVTM and CDR2 ANQGSEA. The CDR3 nucleotides read TGCAGCGTTGAAGAAGGTGGGAGCGAGAACACCGGGGAGCTGCTTTTT. Its protein product is CSVEEGGSENTGELLF.

Comment on this clonotype: The junction shows a germline mismatch at one end, possibly a read error. The chain couples TRBV11-2 to TRBJ2-2; D might be TRBD1 (6 bases). CDR3 length equals 17 residues. Germline V gene sequence: CDR1 SGHAT, CDR2 FQNNGV. CDR3 residues: CASSNDVGQLNSGELFF. In nucleotides, the CDR3 is TGTGCCAGCAGCAATGACGTTGGACAGTTGAACAGCGGGGAGCTGTTTTTT.

As to this clonotype: One end of the junction is discordant with germline, which a read error may explain. J is TRBJ2-5 and V is TRBV7-8; perhaps TRBD2 as D (6 bases). Germline CDR1 reads SGHVS; CDR2 reads FQNEAQ. This CDR3 has 16 residues. CDR3 DNA: TGTGCCAGCAGCTTAGCGCTCACGAGGAGGGGAGAGACCCAGTGCTTC. It translates to CASSLALTRRGETQCF.

This clonotype is a singleton in its sample. Since a much larger clone is just one base distant, this may be a read error. The CDR3 spells CVSGRAGVFYEQYF. CDR3 in DNA: TGTGTCAGCGGGCGAGCGGGAGTATTTTACGAGCAGTACTTC. V is TRBV6-2 or TRBV6-3 and J is TRBJ2-7; 8 nucleotides agree with TRBD2. This CDR3 contains 14 residues. Germline V gives CDR1 MNHEY, CDR2 SVGEGT.

This chain connects TRBV20-1 to TRBJ2-7, with TRBD1 matching over 8 bases. V shed 3 bases and J 4 bases; nucleotides not matched to a gene: 5. Germline V gene sequence: CDR1 DFQATT, CDR2 SNEGSKA (reference sequence). This CDR3 contains 13 residues. CDR3 residues: CSARETGEYEQYF. As DNA, the CDR3 is TGCAGTGCTAGGGAGACAGGGGAATACGAGCAGTACTTC.

About this clonotype: This may stem from a read error, because a much larger clone lies one nucleotide away. The V call is TRBV10-3, the J call TRBJ2-7; a possible D gene is TRBD2 (6 bases). The CDR3 has 15 residues. Trimming pared 4 bases from V and 6 bases from J, leaving 19 bases between. In germline, CDR1 is ENHRY, CDR2 SYGVKD. For the CDR3, the DNA is TGTGCCATCAGTGGAACTATCCGGGAGAGTATCGAGCAGTACTTC. Protein: CAISGTIRESIEQYF.